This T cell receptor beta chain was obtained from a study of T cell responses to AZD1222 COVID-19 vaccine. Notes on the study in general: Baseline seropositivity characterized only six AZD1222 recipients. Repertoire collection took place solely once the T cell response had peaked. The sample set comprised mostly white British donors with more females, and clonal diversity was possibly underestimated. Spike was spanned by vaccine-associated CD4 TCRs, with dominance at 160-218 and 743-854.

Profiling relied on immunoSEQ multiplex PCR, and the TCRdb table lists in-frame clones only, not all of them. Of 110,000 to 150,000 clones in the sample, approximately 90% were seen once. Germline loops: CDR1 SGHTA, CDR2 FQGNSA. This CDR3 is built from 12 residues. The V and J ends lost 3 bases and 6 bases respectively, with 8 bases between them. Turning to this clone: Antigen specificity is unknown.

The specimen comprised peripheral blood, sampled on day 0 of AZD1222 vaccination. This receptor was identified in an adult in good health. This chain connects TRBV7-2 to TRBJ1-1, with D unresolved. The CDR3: CASSFGLAEAFF. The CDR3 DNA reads TGTGCCAGCAGCTTTGGACTCGCTGAAGCTTTCTTT.